This T cell receptor (beta chain) was recovered during a study of T cells after somatic rescue of genetic block. The assay was immunoSEQ multiplex PCR, and TCRdb's table has in-frame clones only and misses some. The data hold 55,000 to 70,000 clones, with 80% to 95% observed a single time. This clonotype was obtained from a man aged 35 to 55. Material: peripheral blood mononuclear cells (PBMCs).

The CDR3 spells CASSRPNTEAFF. The CDR3 DNA reads TGTGCCAGCAGCAGGCCGAACACTGAAGCTTTCTTT. The rearrangement uses TRBV9 and TRBJ1-1, with D unclear. Trimming removed 4 bases from V and 1 base from J, with 5 bases in between. The CDR3 runs 12 residues. Germline V gene lookup returns CDR1 SGDLS and CDR2 YYNGEE.